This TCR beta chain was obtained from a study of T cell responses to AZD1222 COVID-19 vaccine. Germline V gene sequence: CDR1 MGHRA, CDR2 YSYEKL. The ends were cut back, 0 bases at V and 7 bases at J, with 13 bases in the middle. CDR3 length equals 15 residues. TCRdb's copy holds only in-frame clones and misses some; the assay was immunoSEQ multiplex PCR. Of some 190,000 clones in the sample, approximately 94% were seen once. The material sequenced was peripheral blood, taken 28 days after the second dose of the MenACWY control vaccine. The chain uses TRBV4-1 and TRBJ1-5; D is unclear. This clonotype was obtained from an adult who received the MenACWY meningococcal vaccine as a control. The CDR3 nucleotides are TGCGCCAGCAGCCAAGATTATTGGGCCGGGCAGCCCCAGCATTTT. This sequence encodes CASSQDYWAGQPQHF.